The T cell receptor beta chain under discussion was sequenced for a study of blood T cell repertoires in COVID-19. Looked up from germline, CDR1 is LNHNV and CDR2 is YYDKDF (reference sequence). This CDR3 region has 16 residues. With 0 bases clipped from V and 4 bases from J, the junction kept 6 bases outside the gene matches. Using immunoSEQ multiplex PCR, the repertoire was profiled, and TCRdb retains in-frame clones only, with some absent. The table includes about 240,000 clones, just under 85% detected once. J is TRBJ1-5 and V is TRBV15; 7 nucleotides align to TRBD1. The TCR originated in an elderly woman with acute or convalescent COVID-19. Material: peripheral blood. The CDR3 reads CATSREGRQGNQPQHF. DNA for the CDR3: TGTGCCACCAGCAGAGAAGGGCGACAGGGAAATCAGCCCCAGCATTTT.